What follows describes a single T cell receptor beta chain. These data come from a study of OX40 agonist ivuxolimab in advanced cancers. About the study: Administration of intravenous ivuxolimab to patients occurred every 2 weeks at 0.01 to 10 mg/kg.

The protocol was immunoSEQ multiplex PCR, while the TCRdb copy is restricted to in-frame clones and leaves out a portion. The sample has tens of thousands of clones, over 75% seen once. Between the trimmed V and J ends, which lost 7 bases and 1 base, there was a span of 17 bases. The CDR3 loop spans 15 amino acids. This specimen was CD4+ or CD8+ T cells sorted from blood, taken in a trial of the OX40 agonist ivuxolimab. The origin of this receptor is an adult with an advanced solid tumor such as melanoma, head and neck, liver or kidney cancer. V gene TRBV6-7 combines with J gene TRBJ2-7; D not certain. TRBV6-7 is an ORF for which the function is uncertain. CDR3 loop: CASTHGHAVSYEQYF. CDR3 bases: TGTGCCAGCACCCACGGCCATGCGGTTTCCTACGAGCAGTACTTC.